This TCR beta chain originates from a study of shared clonotypes between healthy human individuals. The wider study: Plates per donor: three CD4 naive, three CD4 memory, two CD8 naive, one CD8 memory.

The CDR3 is made up of 15 amino acids. Trimming took 2 bases from V and 1 from J, leaving 9 bases between them. Germline V gene data show CDR1 as MDHEN and CDR2 as SYDVKM. Sequencing was performed with immunoSEQ multiplex PCR; in TCRdb, only in-frame clones are kept and a portion is missing. In the table there are approximately 1.1 million clones, about four fifths of which are singletons. The sequenced sample consisted of memory CD4+ T cells from PBMCs. The subset here: CD45RA-negative fraction. The source of this sequence is a man aged 18 to 35 in good health. Some clones in this sample may be carry-over from other donors' samples. This chain links TRBV28 with TRBJ1-5, with D tentatively TRBD1 (5 bases). CDR3 residues: CASSLVRVSNQPQHF. The CDR3 DNA reads TGTGCCAGCAGTTTAGTCAGGGTGAGCAATCAGCCCCAGCATTTT.